The clone carrying this TCR beta chain was observed once. Generated by immunoSEQ multiplex PCR, the TCRdb table keeps only in-frame clones and is missing some. The data contain tens of thousands of clones, roughly 80% of them singletons. This record belongs to a study of radiotherapy plus CTLA-4 blockade in lung cancer. The ends were cut back, 0 bases at V and 4 bases at J, with 10 bases in the middle. Germline CDR1 and CDR2: SGHRS and YFSETQ. The length of the CDR3 is 14 residues. Source: peripheral blood, taken from a patient treated with radiotherapy plus ipilimumab. This receptor was obtained from a human donor with non-small cell lung cancer who had a complete response to radiotherapy plus ipilimumab. The chain has TRBV5-1 and TRBJ1-1, with D possibly TRBD1 on 5 matching bases. CDR3 sequence (DNA): TGCGCCAGCAGCTTGGACCAGGGATTCACTGAAGCTTTCTTT. It yields the protein CASSLDQGFTEAFF.